These 9 T cell receptor beta chains were all obtained from the same sample, sequenced in a study of post-analysis software for immune sequencing data. Unique molecular identifiers tagged the TCR beta cDNA libraries. TCRdb ran MiXCR on the PCR reads and lists one entry per CDR3 protein. Of 740,000 or so distinct CDR3 sequences listed, approximately 53% are singletons. Findings and caveats of the study: Five or six TRBV segments (TRBV5-6, TRBV5-1 and TRBV20-1 among them) occurred more frequently in patients than in controls.

Antigens of these TCRs are unknown. The sequenced material came from blood. These receptors were obtained from a girl aged 10 to 17 with multiple sclerosis.

CDR3 sequence: CASSSGLTEETQYF. The CDR3 nucleotides are TGTGCCAGCAGTTCAGGACTAACCGAAGAGACCCAGTACTTC. The rearrangement uses TRBV6-5 and TRBJ2-5, with a possible D match to TRBD2 (6 bases). The V end was cut by 4 bases, the J end by 3 bases, with 12 bases between. From germline, CDR1 is MNHEY and CDR2 SVGAGI. The CDR3 extends over 14 amino acids.

For this clonotype: An end of the junction does not agree with germline; a read error may underlie this. The chain joins TRBV9 to TRBJ1-5, with TRBD1 identical over 9 bases. This CDR3 has 15 residues. The germline V gene has CDR1 SGDLS and CDR2 YYNGEE. The CDR3 coding sequence is TGTGCCGGCAGCCGGGGGGACAGGGTCGGCCAGCCCCAGCATTTT. It codes for CAGSRGDRVGQPQHF.

This chain joins TRBV3-1 and TRBJ1-5, with D tentatively TRBD1 (5 bases). CDR1 and CDR2 (germline): LGHDT, YNNKEL (reference sequence). V was clipped by 1 base and J by 4 bases, with 14 bases between them. The CDR3 sequence is 16 residues long. CDR3 protein: CASSQGRGEANQPQHF. Here the CDR3 DNA reads TGTGCCAGCAGCCAAGGTCGGGGGGAAGCTAATCAGCCCCAGCATTTT.

This chain's CDR3 is CASSQPGTSGSQSYEQYF. DNA for the CDR3: TGCGCCAGCAGCCAACCCGGGACTAGCGGGAGTCAGTCCTACGAGCAGTACTTC. The genes are TRBV5-1 and TRBJ2-7, with 14 positions matching TRBD2. V shed 4 bases and J 1 base; nucleotides not matched to a gene: 10. CDR1 and CDR2 (germline): SGHRS, YFSETQ. The CDR3 runs 18 residues.

The chain links TRBV12-3 or TRBV12-4 to TRBJ2-7, with TRBD1 as a possible D gene (5 bases). This CDR3 region has 14 residues. The V gene lost 6 bases and the J gene lost 2 bases, with 14 bases spanning the gap. CDR3 sequence (DNA): TGTGCCAGCAGCGTAAATCAACAGGCCTACGAGCAGTACTTC. Translating gives CASSVNQQAYEQYF.

The J gene is TRBJ2-7, the V gene TRBV12-3 or TRBV12-4, with 7 bases matching TRBD1. The ends lost 5 bases at V and 1 base at J; junction bases unmatched: 8. The CDR3 is 15 residues long. The CDR3 nucleotides read TGTGCCAGCAGTATCCCCGGACAGGTTTCCTACGAGCAGTACTTC. It translates to CASSIPGQVSYEQYF.

This rearrangement joins TRBV6-1 to TRBJ2-3; D may be TRBD2 (7 bases). The length of the CDR3 is 14 residues. V was shortened by 6 bases and J by 6 bases, with 16 bases between the two germline ends. Germline-derived CDR1 and CDR2 are MNHNS and SASEGT. CDR3: CASRRGGPPDTQYF. The CDR3, as DNA: TGTGCCAGCAGGAGGGGGGGACCCCCGGATACGCAGTATTTT.

Concerning this clonotype: The germline gene is not matched at one end of the junction; a read error may be the cause. The chain couples TRBV9 to TRBJ2-1; 10 bases match TRBD2. The CDR3 sequence is 17 residues long. Germline loops: CDR1 SGDLS, CDR2 YYNGEE. The CDR3 bases are TGTGCCAGCAGCGTAGCTTGGACTAGCGGAGGAAACAATGGGCAGTTCTTC. This codes for CASSVAWTSGGNNGQFF.

In its sample, this clonotype was seen a few times. This sequence joins TRBV6-5 and TRBJ2-7, with D possibly being TRBD2 (5 bases). The CDR3 extends over 13 amino acids. Germline-derived CDR1 and CDR2 are MNHEY and SVGAGI. With 0 bases removed from V and 6 bases from J, the gap between germline ends came to 9 bases. The CDR3, as DNA: TGTGCCAGCAGTTACTCGCAGGAGGTCGAGCAGTACTTC. This translates into CASSYSQEVEQYF.